This T cell receptor beta chain came from a study of graft-versus-host responses after intestinal transplantation. Germline CDR1 LNHDA, CDR2 SQIVND (reference sequence). The CDR3 is made up of 13 amino acids. Deletions cut 1 base from V and 9 bases from J, with 10 bases between. The assay was immunoSEQ multiplex PCR, and TCRdb's table has in-frame clones only and misses some. This table has fewer than 9,500 clones, 55% to 70% appearing once. Investigators treated the graft tissue so that it released intraepithelial and lamina propria lymphocytes. This sample comprised ileum tissue, obtained roughly eight months after intestinal transplantation. This clonotype was obtained from a human patient who received an intestinal transplant, so some T cells may come from the graft donor. The chain couples TRBV19 to TRBJ2-1; possible D gene TRBD2, 5 bases. The CDR3 nucleotides read TGTGCCAGTAGTATAGGCCGAGGGCTTGAGCAGTTCTTC. It codes for CASSIGRGLEQFF.